This T cell receptor beta chain stems from a study of TIL therapy for anti-PD-1-resistant metastatic lung cancer. This sample's time point: pre-treatment sample, taken before nivolumab and TIL therapy. The tumor samples were excised metastases, mostly pleural nodules or supraclavicular lymph nodes. The germline V and J ends were trimmed by 1 base and 4 bases, with 5 bases remaining between them. CDR3 length: 12 residues. CDR1 is SGHRS, CDR2 YFSETQ, per germline. Study-level points and caveats: Many TIL product clones were absent from baseline tumor, suggesting clonal contraction. Patients were highly selected, enriched for treatment-naive, never-smoker and oncogene-addicted cases.

Worth noting for this clone: What it binds is unknown.

The immunoSEQ assay was v3. Produced via immunoSEQ multiplex PCR; TCRdb's table is partial and in-frame only. The sample yields roughly 92,000 clones, just over 65% seen once. The rearrangement joins TRBV5-1 to TRBJ2-5; D ambiguous. The sample here was tumor tissue, taken at baseline. The receptor's source is a person between 30 and 79 years old with non-small cell lung cancer. As DNA, the CDR3 is TGCGCCAGCAGCTTGTTACGAGAGACCCAGTACTTC. Residues: CASSLLRETQYF.